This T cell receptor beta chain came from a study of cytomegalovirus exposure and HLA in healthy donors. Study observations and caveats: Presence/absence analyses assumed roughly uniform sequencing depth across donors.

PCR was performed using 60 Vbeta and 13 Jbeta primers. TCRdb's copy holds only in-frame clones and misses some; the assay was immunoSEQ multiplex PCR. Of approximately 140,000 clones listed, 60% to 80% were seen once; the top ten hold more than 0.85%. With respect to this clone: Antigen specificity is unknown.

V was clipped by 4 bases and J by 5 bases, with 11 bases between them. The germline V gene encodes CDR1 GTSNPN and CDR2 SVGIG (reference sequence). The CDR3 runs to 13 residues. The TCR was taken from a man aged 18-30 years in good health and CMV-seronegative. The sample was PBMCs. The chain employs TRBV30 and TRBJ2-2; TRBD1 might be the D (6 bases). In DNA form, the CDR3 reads TGTGCCTGGACCCTAGACAGGACCGGGGAGCTGTTTTTT. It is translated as CAWTLDRTGELFF.